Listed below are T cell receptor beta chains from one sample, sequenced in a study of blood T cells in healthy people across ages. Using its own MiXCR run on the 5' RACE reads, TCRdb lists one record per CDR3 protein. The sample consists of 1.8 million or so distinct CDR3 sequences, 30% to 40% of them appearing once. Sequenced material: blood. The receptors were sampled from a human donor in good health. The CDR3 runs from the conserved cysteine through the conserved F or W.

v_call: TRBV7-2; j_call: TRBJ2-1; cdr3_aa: CASSPAGGHNEQFF
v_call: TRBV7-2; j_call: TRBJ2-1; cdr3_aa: CASSARLVGLGFF
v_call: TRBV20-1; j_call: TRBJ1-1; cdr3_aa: CSAARQGWGTEAFF
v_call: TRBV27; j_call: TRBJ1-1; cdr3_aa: CASTSEGDTEAFF
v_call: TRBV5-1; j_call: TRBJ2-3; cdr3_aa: CASSTGQGIDTQYF
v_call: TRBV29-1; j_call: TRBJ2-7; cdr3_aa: CSVDMGTPYEQYF
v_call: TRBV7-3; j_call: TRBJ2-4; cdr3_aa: CASSLRIGQGDIQYF
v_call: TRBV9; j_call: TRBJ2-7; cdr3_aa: CASSVADTLSHYEQYF
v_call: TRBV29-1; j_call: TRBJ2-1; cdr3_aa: CSVEVGAYLGEQFF
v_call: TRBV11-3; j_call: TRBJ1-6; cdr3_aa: CASSPGQSDSPLHF
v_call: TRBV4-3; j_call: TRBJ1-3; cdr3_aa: CAGSQIGRNTRYF
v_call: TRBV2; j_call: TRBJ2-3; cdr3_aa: CASSFTGGIESDTQYF
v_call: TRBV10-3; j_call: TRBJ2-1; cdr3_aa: CAISESLADNEQFF
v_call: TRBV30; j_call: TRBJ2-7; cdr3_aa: CAWSVYGQTEQYF
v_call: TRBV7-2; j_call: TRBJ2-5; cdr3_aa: CASNSTLGRETQYF
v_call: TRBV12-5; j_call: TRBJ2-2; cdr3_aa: CASGEQGATGELFF
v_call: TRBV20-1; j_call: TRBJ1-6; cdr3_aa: CSARFDSDSPLHF
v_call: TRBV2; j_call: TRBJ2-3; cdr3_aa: CASRGWGVGTDTQYF
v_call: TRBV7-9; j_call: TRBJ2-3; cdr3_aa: CASSWSDSRTDTQYF
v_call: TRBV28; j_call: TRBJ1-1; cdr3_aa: CASSFVSTEAFF
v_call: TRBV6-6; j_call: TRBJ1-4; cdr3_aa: CASRPGTVPEKLFF
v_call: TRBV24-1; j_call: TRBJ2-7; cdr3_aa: CATSTGDSHEQYF
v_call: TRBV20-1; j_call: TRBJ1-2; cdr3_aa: CSARGAQGYYGYTF
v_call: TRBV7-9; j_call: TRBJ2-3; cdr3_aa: CASSLGDETSFRDTQYF
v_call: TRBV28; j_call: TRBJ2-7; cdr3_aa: CASSLFPASEGYEQYF
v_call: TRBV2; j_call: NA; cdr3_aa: CTSSEVVTGGETQYF
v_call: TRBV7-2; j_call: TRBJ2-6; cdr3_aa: CASSSQPGANVLTF
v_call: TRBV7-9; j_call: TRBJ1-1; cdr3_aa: CASSLNQGEGNTEAFF
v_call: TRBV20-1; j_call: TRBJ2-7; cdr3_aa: CSARGMTDYYEQYF
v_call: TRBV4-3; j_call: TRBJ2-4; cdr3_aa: CASGQESTGIQYF
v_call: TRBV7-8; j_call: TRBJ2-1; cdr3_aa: CASSSGREINEQFF
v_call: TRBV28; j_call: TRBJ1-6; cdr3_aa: CASKGTYNSPLHF
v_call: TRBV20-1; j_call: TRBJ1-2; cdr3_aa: CSASYTGLEANYGYTF
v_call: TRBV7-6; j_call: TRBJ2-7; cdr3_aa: CASSSSDRVESSYEQYF
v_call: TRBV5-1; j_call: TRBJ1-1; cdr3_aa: CASSLDPFSNTEAFF
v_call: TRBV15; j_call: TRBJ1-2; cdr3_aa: CATSRQAGGDGYTF
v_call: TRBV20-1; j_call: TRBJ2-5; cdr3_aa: CSARDFRTSGGQRRETQYF